The 21 T cell receptor beta chains presented below share a single source sample, sequenced in a study of shared clonotypes between healthy human individuals. Generated by immunoSEQ multiplex PCR, the TCRdb table keeps only in-frame clones and is missing some. The sample shows roughly 2,000,000 clones, 90% to 95% of them seen only once. CD8 cells classed as naive were CD45RO-negative and positively selected for CCR7, excluding terminally differentiated effector memory CD45RA+ cells. The sample was naive CD8+ T cells from PBMCs. The receptor source for this set is a man younger than 35 in good health. Some clones in this sample may be carry-over from other donors' samples.

The V gene is TRBV2, the J gene TRBJ1-2, with D tentatively TRBD1 (6 bases). V was shortened by 4 bases and J by 5 bases, with 17 bases between the two germline ends. Germline CDR1 SNHLY, CDR2 FYNNEI. The CDR3 is 15 amino acids. The CDR3 coding sequence is TGTGCCAGCAGTGGGTACAGGGAGGGTGGATATGGCTACACCTTC. Translation: CASSGYREGGYGYTF.

With respect to this clone: At one boundary the junction diverges from the germline segment, which might be a read error. The chain has TRBV27 and TRBJ2-7; TRBD1 matches at 9 bases. The V gene's germline CDR1 is MNHEY and CDR2 SMNVEV (reference sequence). The CDR3 runs 13 residues. In nucleotides, the CDR3 is TGTGCCTGCAGTCCCGGACAGGGGCGGGAGCAGTACTTC. This encodes CACSPGQGREQYF.

The J gene is TRBJ2-7, the V gene TRBV7-9; D gene uncertain. Between the trimmed V and J ends, which lost 2 bases and 7 bases, there was a span of 12 bases. The length of the CDR3 is 13 residues. Germline-derived CDR1 and CDR2 are SEHNR and FQNEAQ (reference sequence). CDR3: CASSLLLSSEQYF. The CDR3 coding sequence is TGTGCCAGCAGCTTACTTTTGTCGAGTGAGCAGTACTTC.

The rearrangement joins TRBV4-2 to TRBJ2-7; TRBD1 agrees at 7 bases. J gave up 9 bases and V 1 base, and 30 bases lay outside the gene matches. CDR1 and CDR2 (germline): LGHNA, YNFKEQ. This CDR3 is 21 amino acids long. DNA for the CDR3: TGTGCCAGCAGCCAAGCCCCCCAGACAGGGTTAGGATCTGGAGCCCACTGGGCGCAGTACTTC. Protein product: CASSQAPQTGLGSGAHWAQYF.

This clone was recorded only once. The chain employs TRBV9 and TRBJ1-3; a weak D match, TRBD1 (6 bases). The CDR3 is 17 residues long. Germline CDR1 SGDLS, CDR2 YYNGEE. V was trimmed by 4 bases and J by 0 bases, leaving 17 bases between them. The CDR3 is CASSYQGLPSSGNTIYF. The CDR3 DNA is TGTGCCAGCAGCTACCAGGGGCTGCCCAGCTCTGGAAACACCATATATTTT.

The genes are TRBV7-9 and TRBJ2-1, with TRBD1 matching over 7 bases. The J segment lost 9 bases and the V segment lost 4 bases, leaving 6 bases of the junction unmatched. The CDR3 loop spans 13 amino acids. CDR1 is SEHNR and CDR2 is FQNEAQ in the germline V gene (reference sequence). The CDR3 DNA reads as TGTGCCAGCAGCTCTCAAGCAGGGGGTGAGCAGTTCTTC. Translation: CASSSQAGGEQFF. The whole variable domain, remainder taken from reference TRBV7-9 and TRBJ2-1, is DTGVSQNPRHKITKRGQNVTFRCDPISEHNRLYWYRQTLGQGPEFLTYFQNEAQLEKSRLLSDRFSAERPKGSFSTLEIQRTEQGDSAMYLCASSSQAGGEQFFGPGTRLTVL.

The rearrangement joins TRBV5-1 to TRBJ2-3; 13 positions agree with TRBD2. This CDR3 spans 15 amino acids. The V and J ends lost 1 base and 10 bases, in that order; junction bases with no gene match: 6. Germline lookup yields CDR1 SGHRS and CDR2 YFSETQ. The CDR3 DNA follows: TGCGCCAGCAGCTTGACTAGCGGGAGGGCCCAGGCGCAGTATTTT. This translates into CASSLTSGRAQAQYF.

The J gene is TRBJ1-2, the V gene TRBV2; 10 positions agree with TRBD1. This CDR3 has 15 amino acids. Per the germline V gene, CDR1 is SNHLY and CDR2 is FYNNEI. Trimming took 0 bases from V and 8 from J; bases not matched to a gene: 6. As DNA, the CDR3 is TGTGCCAGCAGTGAAGCCGGACAGGGGGTCTCCGGCTACACCTTC. As protein: CASSEAGQGVSGYTF.

This chain connects TRBV15 to TRBJ2-5; weak D call: TRBD1 (5 bases). V lost 9 bases and J 2 bases, leaving 10 bases between the germline ends. In germline, CDR1 is LNHNV, CDR2 YYDKDF (reference sequence). This CDR3 contains 12 residues. This CDR3 reads CATQDTQETQYF. In DNA, the CDR3 is TGTGCCACGCAGGACACACAAGAGACCCAGTACTTC.

The CDR3 is CATSTGGLNYGYTF. The CDR3 nucleotides read TGTGCCACCAGCACAGGGGGCCTCAACTATGGCTACACCTTC. The chain joins TRBV15 to TRBJ1-2; 8 positions match TRBD1. This CDR3 has 14 amino acids. Germline V CDR1 and CDR2: LNHNV, YYDKDF (reference sequence). With V trimmed by 4 bases and J by 2 bases, 3 bases remained unmatched.

The chain combines TRBV28 with TRBJ2-7, with TRBD2 as a possible D gene (5 bases). The germline V gene encodes CDR1 MDHEN and CDR2 SYDVKM. The ends were cut back, 3 bases at V and 2 bases at J, with 14 bases in the middle. This CDR3 region has 15 residues. The CDR3 DNA reads as TGTGCCAGCAGTTTTATCCGTAGCGTCACCTACGAGCAGTACTTC. This codes for CASSFIRSVTYEQYF.

The chain links TRBV6-5 to TRBJ2-2; no firm D call. The V end lost 3 bases, the J end lost 8 bases, and 7 bases lay between the germline ends. Germline V lookup: CDR1 MNHEY, CDR2 SVGAGI. CDR3 length: 12 amino acids. CDR3 bases: TGTGCCAGCAGTTATGATGTAGGGGAGCTGTTTTTT. Its translation is CASSYDVGELFF.

The chain joins TRBV6-1 to TRBJ2-3, with D unresolved. With 2 bases removed from V and 3 bases from J, the gap between germline ends came to 9 bases. CDR3 length: 14 residues. Germline V gives CDR1 MNHNS, CDR2 SASEGT. CDR3 nucleotides: TGTGCCAGCAGTGAATGGCAGGAGACAGATACGCAGTATTTT. This codes for CASSEWQETDTQYF.

The chain recombines TRBV13 with TRBJ2-2; 12 positions match TRBD2. The V segment lost 6 bases and the J segment 0 bases; nucleotides outside the gene matches: 11. CDR1 and CDR2 from the germline V gene are PRHDT and FYEKMQ (reference sequence). The CDR3 spans 19 residues. This CDR3 is CASRGLAGGPGTNTGELFF. CDR3 sequence (DNA): TGTGCCAGCAGAGGGCTAGCGGGAGGGCCCGGTACGAACACCGGGGAGCTGTTTTTT.

The J gene is TRBJ2-1, the V gene TRBV11-2, with D perhaps TRBD2 (6 bases). Germline lookup yields CDR1 SGHAT and CDR2 FQNNGV. The CDR3 consists of 11 residues. V was pared by 5 bases and J by 13 bases, with 12 bases between. In DNA form, the CDR3 reads TGTGCCAGCAGCCCGGGGGATCGTCAGTTCTTC. It yields the protein CASSPGDRQFF.

The chain combines TRBV6-4 with TRBJ1-5; maybe TRBD1 (6 bases). This CDR3 comprises 14 residues. The V gene lost 5 bases and the J gene lost 7 bases, with 15 bases spanning the gap. Germline V gene lookup returns CDR1 MRHNA and CDR2 SNTAGT. In DNA, the CDR3 is TGTGCCAGCAGTTTATTTGGGGGCGGACAGCCCCAGCATTTT. It is translated as CASSLFGGGQPQHF.

This chain connects TRBV5-4 to TRBJ2-3; no firm D call. Germline V gene lookup returns CDR1 SGHNT and CDR2 YYREEE (reference sequence). V dropped 0 bases and J dropped 2 bases, with 10 bases sitting between them. CDR3 length: 15 residues. The CDR3 here is CASSLGVLHTDTQYF. DNA for the CDR3: TGTGCCAGCAGCTTGGGAGTGCTTCACACAGATACGCAGTATTTT.

This rearrangement joins TRBV30 to TRBJ2-7, with 10 bases fitting TRBD1. The J segment lost 4 bases and the V segment lost 3 bases, leaving 9 bases of the junction unmatched. The CDR3 extends over 15 amino acids. Germline V gene lookup returns CDR1 GTSNPN and CDR2 SVGIG (reference sequence). The CDR3 sequence: CAWRRGTGVVYEQYF. Written as DNA, the CDR3 is TGTGCCTGGAGGAGAGGGACAGGGGTGGTGTACGAGCAGTACTTC.

The chain links TRBV9 to TRBJ1-2; TRBD1 matches 12 bases. The CDR3 is 17 residues long. Germline V lookup: CDR1 SGDLS, CDR2 YYNGEE. The V segment lost 4 bases and the J segment 5 bases; nucleotides outside the gene matches: 12. Here the CDR3 reads CASSPGTGGASIYGYTF. The CDR3 nucleotides are TGTGCCAGCAGCCCCGGGACAGGGGGCGCGTCAATATATGGCTACACCTTC.

The V call is TRBV19, the J call TRBJ2-7; 9 bases map to TRBD1. CDR3 length: 15 residues. Germline values: CDR1 LNHDA, CDR2 SQIVND (reference sequence). The ends lost 3 bases at V and 2 bases at J; junction bases unmatched: 5. The CDR3 here is CASSIKDRGAYEQYF. In DNA, the CDR3 is TGTGCCAGTAGTATCAAGGACAGGGGAGCCTACGAGCAGTACTTC.

In the case of this clone: Other DNA sequences from this sample encode an identical CDR3 as well. The CDR3 spells CASSLGGGNQPQHF. The CDR3 nucleotides read TGTGCCAGCAGCTTGGGGGGAGGTAATCAGCCCCAGCATTTT. This chain links TRBV13 with TRBJ1-5, with D perhaps matching TRBD1 (5 bases). V lost 3 bases and J 4 bases, leaving 10 bases between the germline ends. Germline CDR1 reads PRHDT; CDR2 reads FYEKMQ (reference sequence). The CDR3 sequence is 14 residues long.